Listed here are 28 T cell receptor beta chains from one sample, sequenced in a study of blood T cells in healthy people across ages. It was with a sample-barcoded 5' primer and a J-beta primer mix that a second PCR of roughly 6 to 11 cycles was run. TCRdb reprocessed the 5' RACE reads via MiXCR and lists one record per CDR3 protein. The sample holds about 1.4 million distinct CDR3 sequences; roughly 64% are singletons and the top ten take about 6.3%. The sequencing input was blood. The receptors originated from a man aged 18 to 29 in good health.

The chain combines TRBV12-3 or TRBV12-4 with TRBJ1-5; D possibly corresponds to TRBD1 (6 bases). The CDR3 contains 17 residues. Trimming shortened V by 6 bases and J by 4 bases, and 22 bases separated the two germline ends. The CDR3 sequence is CASSLRGGGEVNQPQHF. The CDR3 coding sequence is TGTGCCAGCAGCCTTAGGGGGGGCGGGGAGGTGAATCAGCCCCAGCATTTT.

This rearrangement joins TRBV27 to TRBJ2-5; D unresolved. This CDR3 comprises 13 residues. CDR1 is MNHEY and CDR2 is SMNVEV in the germline V gene (reference sequence). V lost 0 bases and J lost 3, with 5 bases in between. For the CDR3, the DNA is TGTGCCAGCAGTTTATCGAGAGAAGAGACCCAGTACTTC. Residues: CASSLSREETQYF.

In its sample, this clonotype was seen once. This chain links TRBV25-1 with TRBJ2-5, with D uncertain. Per the germline V gene, CDR1 is MGHDK and CDR2 is SYGVNS. Trimming cost V 3 bases and J 7 bases, with 12 bases left between them. This CDR3 is 13 amino acids long. For the CDR3, the DNA is TGTGCCAGCAGTGACCCCTCCCCGGGGACCCAGTACTTC. The encoded protein is CASSDPSPGTQYF.

The rearrangement joins TRBV12-3 or TRBV12-4 to TRBJ1-5; D ambiguous. This CDR3 contains 14 residues. The germline V and J ends were trimmed by 6 bases and 4 bases, with 13 bases remaining between them. Written as DNA, the CDR3 is TGTGCCAGCAGCGCCAAGTCTTATAATCAGCCCCAGCATTTT. Protein: CASSAKSYNQPQHF.

The chain combines TRBV9 with TRBJ2-6; 9 nucleotides match TRBD1. With 4 bases clipped from V and 0 bases from J, the junction kept 5 bases outside the gene matches. CDR3 length: 17 residues. Looked up from germline, CDR1 is SGDLS and CDR2 is YYNGEE. CDR3 region: CASSPRTGVSGANVLTF. CDR3 DNA: TGTGCCAGCAGCCCGCGGACAGGGGTCTCTGGGGCCAACGTCCTGACTTTC.

This chain connects TRBV29-1 to TRBJ2-7; D is perhaps TRBD1 or TRBD2 (5 bases each). This CDR3 spans 15 amino acids. Germline-derived CDR1 and CDR2 are SQVTM and ANQGSEA. Between the trimmed V and J ends, which lost 6 bases and 8 bases, there was a span of 26 bases. The CDR3 loop reads CSVALWGSSKRKQYF. In nucleotides, the CDR3 is TGCAGCGTCGCCCTTTGGGGCAGCAGCAAGCGGAAGCAGTACTTC.

The rearrangement joins TRBV7-8 to TRBJ2-2; no firm D call. V was shortened by 10 bases and J by 1 base, with 7 bases between the two germline ends. Per the germline V gene, CDR1 is SGHVS and CDR2 is FQNEAQ. This CDR3 region has 12 residues. The CDR3 here is CANVMNTGELFF. CDR3 coding DNA: TGTGCCAACGTGATGAACACCGGGGAGCTGTTTTTT.

This clonotype was observed a handful of times. This chain joins TRBV6-6 and TRBJ2-4; 8 nucleotides align to TRBD1. The DNA matches TRBJ2-7 better at its end, which makes the J call doubtful. Germline V gene sequence: CDR1 MNHNY, CDR2 SVGAGI (reference sequence). The CDR3 length is 15 residues. The CDR3 reads CASSYPGQGRDEQYF. DNA of the CDR3: TGTGCCAGCAGTTACCCAGGACAGGGTCGGGACGAGCAGTACTTC.

The V gene is TRBV5-5, the J gene TRBJ1-1; D is possibly TRBD1 (5 bases). V lost 0 bases and J lost 4, with 7 bases in between. Germline CDR1 SGHKS, CDR2 YYEKEE (reference sequence). CDR3 length: 13 amino acids. The CDR3 spells CASSLGDGTEAFF. The CDR3 DNA sequence: TGTGCCAGCAGCTTGGGGGACGGCACTGAAGCTTTCTTT.

The chain uses TRBV20-1 and TRBJ1-2; 10 bases match TRBD1. CDR3 length equals 13 residues. The germline V gene has CDR1 DFQATT and CDR2 SNEGSKA (reference sequence). V shed 6 bases and J 7 bases; nucleotides not matched to a gene: 8. CDR3 coding DNA: TGCAGTGCCTCCGGGGACAGGGGCGCTGGCTACACCTTC. This codes for CSASGDRGAGYTF.

This chain connects TRBV7-2 to TRBJ2-3; D remains ambiguous. The germline gives CDR1 SGHTA, CDR2 FQGNSA. V lost 5 bases and J 2 bases, leaving 8 bases between the germline ends. The length of the CDR3 is 13 residues. CDR3 DNA: TGTGCCAGCAGCCCAGCCTTCACAGATACGCAGTATTTT. Its protein product is CASSPAFTDTQYF.

This chain connects TRBV20-1 to TRBJ2-1; 11 bases agree with TRBD2. Trimming at V came to 2 bases and at J to 2 bases, leaving 8 bases not matched to a gene. The CDR3 is made up of 17 amino acids. In germline, CDR1 is DFQATT, CDR2 SNEGSKA (reference sequence). CDR3 region: CSARFTSGGSTYNEQFF. For the CDR3, the DNA is TGCAGTGCTAGATTCACTAGCGGGGGAAGTACCTACAATGAGCAGTTCTTC.

The V and J genes are TRBV7-9 and TRBJ2-5, with D perhaps assigned TRBD1 or TRBD2 (6 bases each). Germline loops: CDR1 SEHNR, CDR2 FQNEAQ (reference sequence). V was cut by 5 bases and J by 4 bases, with 14 bases left in between. This CDR3 comprises 14 residues. CDR3: CASSRMGGRETQYF. CDR3 sequence (DNA): TGTGCCAGCAGCCGAATGGGGGGCCGAGAGACCCAGTACTTC.

This rearrangement joins TRBV4-3 to TRBJ2-7, with 8 bases aligning to TRBD1. V dropped 3 bases and J dropped 0; count of bases not matched to a gene: 4. This CDR3 spans 15 amino acids. Germline V gene data show CDR1 as LGHNA and CDR2 as YSLEER. The CDR3 here is CASSQTDRDSYEQYF. CDR3 sequence (DNA): TGCGCCAGCAGCCAGACGGACAGGGACTCCTACGAGCAGTACTTC.

This chain links TRBV7-9 with TRBJ2-1; no firm D call. The germline CDR1 and CDR2 sequences are SEHNR and FQNEAQ (reference sequence). The CDR3 spans 18 residues. Trimming took off 1 base at V and 3 bases at J, with 19 bases between the two ends. CDR3: CASSLGPRVSGRYNEQFF. In nucleotides, the CDR3 is TGTGCCAGCAGCTTAGGTCCCCGAGTATCCGGGCGCTACAATGAGCAGTTCTTC. The variable domain in full, completed from reference TRBV7-9 and TRBJ2-1, reads DTGVSQNPRHKITKRGQNVTFRCDPISEHNRLYWYRQTLGQGPEFLTYFQNEAQLEKSRLLSDRFSAERPKGSFSTLEIQRTEQGDSAMYLCASSLGPRVSGRYNEQFFGPGTRLTVL.

The V and J genes are TRBV7-9 and TRBJ2-1, with 7 nucleotides matching TRBD2. Trimming removed 7 bases from V and 3 bases from J; junction bases left unmatched: 12. The CDR3 is 16 amino acids. Germline V gene data show CDR1 as SEHNR and CDR2 as FQNEAQ (reference sequence). CDR3 in amino acids: CASIARSAGNYNEQFF. CDR3 bases: TGTGCCAGCATCGCGAGGTCAGCGGGGAACTACAATGAGCAGTTCTTC.

The table lists this clonotype with a few counts. The chain has TRBV6-1 and TRBJ2-3; 7 nucleotides align to TRBD2. CDR3 length equals 16 residues. The V gene's germline CDR1 is MNHNS and CDR2 SASEGT. The V gene end was trimmed by 7 bases and the J gene end by 0 bases; junction bases not matched to a gene: 10. The CDR3 reads CASTHLSGESTDTQYF. CDR3 in DNA: TGTGCCAGCACCCACCTCAGCGGGGAAAGCACAGATACGCAGTATTTT.

This clonotype was seen only a few times. V and J are TRBV7-2 and TRBJ2-7; D gene unclear. The V gene lost 5 bases and the J gene lost 2 bases, with 13 bases spanning the gap. The CDR3 covers 14 residues. Germline-derived CDR1 and CDR2 are SGHTA and FQGNSA. The CDR3 spells CASSVAARTYEQYF. The CDR3 nucleotides read TGTGCCAGCAGCGTCGCTGCACGGACCTACGAGCAGTACTTC.

The chain has TRBV27 and TRBJ2-1; 7 nucleotides match TRBD2. The DNA end favors TRBJ2-7, so the J call may be wrong. There are 19 residues in the CDR3. Germline V lookup: CDR1 MNHEY, CDR2 SMNVEV (reference sequence). The CDR3 loop is CASSPQAPGPRGDYNEQYF. CDR3 DNA: TGTGCCAGCAGTCCTCAAGCCCCCGGGCCACGGGGGGATTACAATGAGCAGTACTTC.

Judged by abundance, this clonotype is medium-sized. The V call is TRBV20-1, the J call TRBJ2-1; 10 nucleotides line up with TRBD2. Germline V gene sequence: CDR1 DFQATT, CDR2 SNEGSKA (reference sequence). V lost 5 bases, J lost 3 bases, and 4 bases stayed unmatched. CDR3 size: 14 residues. The CDR3 region has the DNA TGCAGTGCTCCCAGCGGGGGGGACTACAATGAGCAGTTCTTC. This translates into CSAPSGGDYNEQFF.

The chain uses TRBV24-1 and TRBJ2-1, with D perhaps TRBD2 (6 bases). Germline V gene sequence: CDR1 KGHDR, CDR2 SFDVKD. The CDR3 has 17 residues. V dropped 4 bases and J dropped 4 bases, with 19 bases sitting between them. CDR3 nucleotide sequence: TGTGCCACCAGTGACGGATATGGGGGGACTTGGTACAATGAGCAGTTCTTC. Encoded protein: CATSDGYGGTWYNEQFF.

The genes are TRBV25-1 and TRBJ2-6, with no clear D. This CDR3 contains 17 residues. V gave up 4 bases and J gave up 0 bases, with 13 bases separating them. The germline V gene encodes CDR1 MGHDK and CDR2 SYGVNS. Written as DNA, the CDR3 is TGTGCCAGCAGTGTGAGGATGCCCGGCTCTGGGGCCAACGTCCTGACTTTC. This sequence encodes CASSVRMPGSGANVLTF.

The chain links TRBV20-1 to TRBJ2-7, with D unclear. The tail of the sequence fits TRBJ2-5 better, so the J call may be wrong. The CDR3 covers 16 residues. Germline CDR1 DFQATT, CDR2 SNEGSKA (reference sequence). CDR3 sequence (DNA): TGCAGTGCTGTGGTTCCCACCGAAATCATTCAAGAGACCCAGTACTTC. Protein product: CSAVVPTEIIQETQYF.

CDR3 DNA sequence: TGTGCCAGCAGTTTGCCCAGGGGTTACACCGGGGAGCTGTTTTTT. Translation gives CASSLPRGYTGELFF. The chain links TRBV6-2 or TRBV6-3 to TRBJ2-2; tentatively, D is TRBD1 (6 bases). V lost 4 bases to trimming and J lost 3 bases, with 12 bases between them. The CDR3 loop spans 15 amino acids. Per germline, CDR1 MNHEY and CDR2 SVGEGT.

This rearrangement joins TRBV6-2 or TRBV6-3 to TRBJ2-5, with 8 bases lining up with TRBD2. V shed 3 bases, J shed 2 bases, and the junction held 8 bases outside the gene matches. The CDR3 is 16 residues long. Germline CDR1 reads MNHEY; CDR2 reads SVGEGT. This chain's CDR3 is CASSYPSGGSQETQYF. CDR3 sequence (DNA): TGTGCCAGCAGTTATCCCAGCGGGGGTTCTCAAGAGACCCAGTACTTC.

This chain links TRBV20-1 with TRBJ2-1; weak D call: TRBD2 (6 bases). Trimming took 0 bases from V and 8 from J, leaving 17 bases between them. The CDR3 contains 15 residues. Germline CDR1 is DFQATT and CDR2 is SNEGSKA (reference sequence). CDR3: CSARDPTSLEDEQFF. CDR3 sequence (DNA): TGCAGTGCTAGAGACCCGACTAGTTTGGAGGATGAGCAGTTCTTC.

CDR3 DNA sequence: TGCAGTGCCCCGGGACAGGCACTGGACACCGGGGAGCTGTTTTTT. Translation: CSAPGQALDTGELFF. The rearrangement links TRBV20-1 to TRBJ2-2, with TRBD1 matching 8 bases. This CDR3 has 15 amino acids. Germline CDR1 and CDR2: DFQATT and SNEGSKA (reference sequence). V lost 6 bases, J lost 3 bases, and 9 bases stayed unmatched.

The CDR3 spells CASSLGVDTEAFF. CDR3 in DNA: TGTGCCAGCAGCTTGGGGGTTGACACTGAAGCTTTCTTT. The V and J genes are TRBV5-5 and TRBJ1-1; no reliable D call. The length of the CDR3 is 13 residues. The V and J ends lost 0 bases and 3 bases respectively, with 6 bases between them. Germline CDR1 reads SGHKS; CDR2 reads YYEKEE (reference sequence).